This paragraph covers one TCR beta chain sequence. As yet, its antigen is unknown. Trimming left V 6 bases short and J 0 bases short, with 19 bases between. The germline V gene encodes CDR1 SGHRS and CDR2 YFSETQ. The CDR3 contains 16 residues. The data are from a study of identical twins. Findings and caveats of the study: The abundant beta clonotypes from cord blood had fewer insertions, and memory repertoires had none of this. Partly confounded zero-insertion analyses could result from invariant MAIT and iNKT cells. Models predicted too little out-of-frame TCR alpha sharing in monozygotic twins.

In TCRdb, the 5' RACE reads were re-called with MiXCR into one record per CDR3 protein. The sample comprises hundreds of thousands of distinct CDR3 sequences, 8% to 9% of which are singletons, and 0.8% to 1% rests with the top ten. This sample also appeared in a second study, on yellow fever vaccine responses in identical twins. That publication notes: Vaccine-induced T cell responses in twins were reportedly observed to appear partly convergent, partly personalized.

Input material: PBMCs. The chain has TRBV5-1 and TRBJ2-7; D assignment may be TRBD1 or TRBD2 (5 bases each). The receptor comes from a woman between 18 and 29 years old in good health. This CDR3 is CASTLEGPGSSYEQYF. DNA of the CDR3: TGCGCCAGCACCTTAGAAGGTCCAGGGAGCTCCTACGAGCAGTACTTC.